This T cell receptor (beta chain) appears in the sequencing data of a study of regulatory T cells in long-lasting Graves disease. Study outcomes and limitations: New patients shared fewer public clonotypes (more than 850) than persistent patients did (more than 2,500).

The time point is: persistent/refractory GD, antithyroid drugs over 5 years with positive TRAb. The TCR library was made from RNA that had been extracted from PBMCs in TRIzol. CDR3 regions were amplified by Arm-PCR using iRepertoire HTBI primers to build TCR beta libraries. Each CDR3 protein gets one entry after TCRdb re-called the multiplex PCR reads with MiXCR. The sample lists about 470,000 distinct CDR3 sequences, around a fifth seen once, with less than 9% in the top ten. Concerning this clonotype itself: Its antigen is still unknown.

This CDR3 region has 12 residues. Germline V lookup: CDR1 DFQATT, CDR2 SNEGSKA (reference sequence). Trimming pared 5 bases from V and 4 bases from J, leaving 11 bases between. The receptor's source is a female donor with Graves disease. The rearrangement joins TRBV20-1 to TRBJ1-1, with D unresolved. Material: peripheral blood mononuclear cells (PBMCs), obtained when the disease was refractory, from a patient treated with antithyroid drugs. The CDR3 DNA is TGCAGTGCTCAACGACAAGGCACTGAAGCTTTCTTT. This gives the protein CSAQRQGTEAFF.